Listed below are T cell receptor beta chains from one sample, sequenced in a study of Graves' ophthalmopathy and Graves' hyperthyroidism. TCRdb itself ran the multiplex PCR reads through MiXCR, one entry per CDR3 protein. In the table there are around 590,000 distinct CDR3 sequences, 39% of which are singletons. Sample: peripheral blood or thyroid tissue (not recorded which). The receptors were gathered from an adult man with Graves' hyperthyroidism. CDR3s include the opening cysteine and the closing phenylalanine or tryptophan. Fields, in order: D gene, V gene, J gene, clone size, CDR3 DNA, CDR3 protein. D genes are given only for firm matches. Some rows have no size entry. The others give once, few or many, or a class for an expanded clone.

d_call: TRBD2
v_call: TRBV29-1
j_call: TRBJ2-1
clone_size: once
cdr3_nt: TGCAGCGTTGAAGGTAGCGGGAATTCCTACGAGCAGTTCTTC
cdr3_aa: CSVEGSGNSYEQFF

d_call: NA
v_call: TRBV2
j_call: TRBJ2-3
clone_size: NA
cdr3_nt: TGTGCCAGCAGTGACAGTCCTAGCACAGATACGCAGTATTTT
cdr3_aa: CASSDSPSTDTQYF

d_call: TRBD1
v_call: TRBV7-8
j_call: TRBJ1-2
clone_size: NA
cdr3_nt: TGTGCCAGCATCCAGACCGGGACAGGGGGCTTTGGCTACACCTTC
cdr3_aa: CASIQTGTGGFGYTF

d_call: NA
v_call: TRBV7-3
j_call: TRBJ2-5
clone_size: many
cdr3_nt: TGTGCCAGCAGCTCTGGACATCGAGAGACCCAGTACTTC
cdr3_aa: CASSSGHRETQYF

d_call: NA
v_call: TRBV2
j_call: TRBJ1-5
clone_size: many
cdr3_nt: TGTGCCAGCAGTGTTCGGCAGAATAGCAATCAGCCCCAGCATTTT
cdr3_aa: CASSVRQNSNQPQHF

d_call: TRBD1
v_call: TRBV7-9
j_call: TRBJ1-1
clone_size: NA
cdr3_nt: TGTGCCAGCAGCTTCCGGGACAGGGGGGACTACGATGCTTTCTTT
cdr3_aa: CASSFRDRGDYDAFF

d_call: NA
v_call: TRBV7-9
j_call: TRBJ1-4
clone_size: many
cdr3_nt: TGTGCCAGCAGCCCTCAGGGACCCGGAGGTGAAAAACTGTTTTTT
cdr3_aa: CASSPQGPGGEKLFF

d_call: TRBD2
v_call: TRBV20-1
j_call: TRBJ2-5
clone_size: NA
cdr3_nt: TGCAGTGCTAGAGCCCCGACTAGCGGGATGGGAGAGACCCAGTACTTC
cdr3_aa: CSARAPTSGMGETQYF

d_call: TRBD1
v_call: TRBV30
j_call: TRBJ1-5
clone_size: few
cdr3_nt: TGTGCCTGGAGTGGGACAGGGGGTCAGCCCCAGCATTTT
cdr3_aa: CAWSGTGGQPQHF

d_call: TRBD2
v_call: TRBV10-2
j_call: TRBJ2-7
clone_size: few
cdr3_nt: TGTGCCAGCAGGGTGGCGGGAGTCCAATCCTACGAGCAGTACTTC
cdr3_aa: CASRVAGVQSYEQYF

d_call: NA
v_call: TRBV27
j_call: TRBJ2-7
clone_size: NA
cdr3_nt: TGTGCCAGCAGTTTTGGAGGGGGGGGCTACGAGCAGTACTTC
cdr3_aa: CASSFGGGGYEQYF

d_call: TRBD1
v_call: TRBV29-1
j_call: TRBJ1-2
clone_size: NA
cdr3_nt: TGCAGCGCCTCGGCCGGGACAGGGGGAGGAGGCTACACCTTC
cdr3_aa: CSASAGTGGGGYTF

d_call: TRBD1
v_call: TRBV29-1
j_call: TRBJ2-2
clone_size: many
cdr3_nt: TGCAGCGTTGAGGACAGGGTGGGCACCGGGGAGCTGTTTTTT
cdr3_aa: CSVEDRVGTGELFF

d_call: NA
v_call: TRBV9
j_call: TRBJ2-5
clone_size: NA
cdr3_nt: TGTGCCAGCAGCGTGGACAGCCTGTACTTC
cdr3_aa: CASSVDSLYF

d_call: NA
v_call: TRBV6-1
j_call: TRBJ2-2
clone_size: NA
cdr3_nt: TGTGCCAGCAGACGGGACATAAACACCGGGGAGCTGTTTTTT
cdr3_aa: CASRRDINTGELFF

d_call: NA
v_call: TRBV27
j_call: TRBJ1-5
clone_size: few
cdr3_nt: TGTGCCAGCAGTTTACAGAAAAATCAGCCCCAGCATTTT
cdr3_aa: CASSLQKNQPQHF

d_call: NA
v_call: TRBV7-9
j_call: TRBJ1-3
clone_size: many
cdr3_nt: TGTGCCAGCAATCTCTTTGGGGGCGGAGGAAACACCATATATTTT
cdr3_aa: CASNLFGGGGNTIYF

d_call: NA
v_call: TRBV7-6
j_call: TRBJ2-6
clone_size: many
cdr3_nt: TGTGCCAGCAGCTTTGGGGCTCCTGGGGCCAACGTCCTGACTTTC
cdr3_aa: CASSFGAPGANVLTF

d_call: NA
v_call: TRBV5-6
j_call: TRBJ1-3
clone_size: many
cdr3_nt: TGTGCCAGCAGCTTGGGGTGGGTCTCTGGAAACACCATATATTTT
cdr3_aa: CASSLGWVSGNTIYF

d_call: TRBD2
v_call: TRBV2
j_call: TRBJ2-7
clone_size: NA
cdr3_nt: TGTGCCAGCAGTGTTGGGGGGGGGTCCGGGGAGCAGTACTTC
cdr3_aa: CASSVGGGSGEQYF

d_call: TRBD1
v_call: TRBV5-6
j_call: TRBJ1-1
clone_size: many
cdr3_nt: TGTGCCAGCAGCTACGACAGGGGATTCATGAACACTGAAGCTTTCTTT
cdr3_aa: CASSYDRGFMNTEAFF

d_call: NA
v_call: TRBV6-5
j_call: TRBJ1-1
clone_size: many
cdr3_nt: TGTGCCAGCAGCCCTCCGACAGATACGAACACTGAAGCTTTCTTT
cdr3_aa: CASSPPTDTNTEAFF

d_call: TRBD2
v_call: TRBV15
j_call: TRBJ2-7
clone_size: few
cdr3_nt: TGTGCCACCAGCAGTTTCAGCGGGAGTTACGAGCAGTACTTC
cdr3_aa: CATSSFSGSYEQYF

d_call: TRBD2
v_call: TRBV6-1
j_call: TRBJ2-6
clone_size: few
cdr3_nt: TGTGCCAGCAGTCCTCTCTGGGGGGGATTAAGCTCTGGGGCCAACGTCCTGACTTTC
cdr3_aa: CASSPLWGGLSSGANVLTF

d_call: TRBD2
v_call: TRBV2
j_call: TRBJ2-2
clone_size: many
cdr3_nt: TGTGCCAGCAGTAGACTAGCGGCCACCGGGGAGCTGTTTTTT
cdr3_aa: CASSRLAATGELFF

d_call: NA
v_call: TRBV7-2
j_call: TRBJ2-7
clone_size: NA
cdr3_nt: TGTGCCAGCACCCCCGGCGGGACCTACGAGCAGTACTTC
cdr3_aa: CASTPGGTYEQYF

d_call: NA
v_call: TRBV7-8
j_call: TRBJ2-5
clone_size: many
cdr3_nt: TGTGCCAGCAGCTTAGCCCCTATTCGGACGCCCCAAGAGACCCAGTACTTC
cdr3_aa: CASSLAPIRTPQETQYF

d_call: NA
v_call: TRBV25-1
j_call: TRBJ1-6
clone_size: NA
cdr3_nt: TGTGCCAGCAGTGGTACAGGGAGATCACCCCTCCACTTT
cdr3_aa: CASSGTGRSPLHF

d_call: TRBD2
v_call: TRBV19
j_call: TRBJ2-3
clone_size: few
cdr3_nt: TGTGCCAGTCTCGGGACTAGCGTGGATACGCAGTATTTT
cdr3_aa: CASLGTSVDTQYF

d_call: TRBD2
v_call: TRBV12-3/TRBV12-4
j_call: TRBJ2-7
clone_size: NA
cdr3_nt: TGTGCCAGCAGTTTAACTAGCGGTTCCTACGAGCAGCACTTC
cdr3_aa: CASSLTSGSYEQHF

d_call: NA
v_call: TRBV7-2
j_call: TRBJ2-5
clone_size: NA
cdr3_nt: TGTGCCAGCAGTTATAGGAGGGCCGGTCAAGAGACCCAGTACTTC
cdr3_aa: CASSYRRAGQETQYF

d_call: NA
v_call: TRBV24-1
j_call: TRBJ2-3
clone_size: NA
cdr3_nt: TGTGCCACCAGTGATACTGGAAACAGCTTCGATACGCAGTATTTT
cdr3_aa: CATSDTGNSFDTQYF

d_call: NA
v_call: TRBV7-9
j_call: TRBJ1-2
clone_size: NA
cdr3_nt: TGTGCCAGCAGCGCGAGGGGAGGGGCAGTAAATGGCTACACCTTC
cdr3_aa: CASSARGGAVNGYTF

d_call: NA
v_call: TRBV29-1
j_call: TRBJ2-5
clone_size: NA
cdr3_nt: TGCAGCGTCAGTACAGGAGACCAAGAGGCCCAGTACTTC
cdr3_aa: CSVSTGDQEAQYF

d_call: TRBD2
v_call: TRBV7-9
j_call: TRBJ2-7
clone_size: many
cdr3_nt: TGTGCCAGCAGCTTAGGCGGGAGGGATACCGAGCAGTACTTC
cdr3_aa: CASSLGGRDTEQYF

d_call: TRBD2
v_call: TRBV24-1
j_call: TRBJ2-1
clone_size: NA
cdr3_nt: TGTGCCACCAGTGACCCTAGCGGGAGGAATAGGAATGAGCAGTTCTTC
cdr3_aa: CATSDPSGRNRNEQFF

d_call: NA
v_call: TRBV6-5
j_call: TRBJ2-7
clone_size: NA
cdr3_nt: TGTGCCAGCAGTTTTAACGGGCCATCCTACGAGCAGTACTTC
cdr3_aa: CASSFNGPSYEQYF

d_call: NA
v_call: TRBV24-1
j_call: TRBJ2-5
clone_size: NA
cdr3_nt: TGTGCCACCAGTGACAGTGGACAAGAGACCCAGTACTTC
cdr3_aa: CATSDSGQETQYF

d_call: TRBD1
v_call: TRBV11-2
j_call: TRBJ1-6
clone_size: many
cdr3_nt: TGTGCCAGCAGCACAACGCCGGACAGGGTTTTAGGTTCACCCCTCCACTTT
cdr3_aa: CASSTTPDRVLGSPLHF

d_call: TRBD1
v_call: TRBV7-9
j_call: TRBJ1-2
clone_size: NA
cdr3_nt: TGTGCCTGGAGCGTTGGACAGGGCTATGGCTACACCTTC
cdr3_aa: CAWSVGQGYGYTF

d_call: NA
v_call: TRBV10-3
j_call: TRBJ1-1
clone_size: many
cdr3_nt: TGTGCCATCAGTGACCTTGACAGGAACACTGAAGCTTTCTTT
cdr3_aa: CAISDLDRNTEAFF